This is a list of T cell receptor beta chains from one sample in a study of T-cell reconstitution after alpha-beta-depleted transplantation in children. A single record per CDR3 protein comes from TCRdb applying MiXCR to the PCR reads. Of more than 550,000 distinct CDR3 sequences in the sample, about 10% were seen once. Source: PBMCs from the stem cell graft donor, taken from the stem cell graft. The receptors originated from a human donor who donated a stem cell graft to a child with acute myeloid leukemia. Both conserved end residues are part of each CDR3. Each record gives: J gene, V gene, clone size, D gene, CDR3 length, CDR3 protein, CDR3 DNA. A D gene is named only where the DNA matches it firmly. Part of the rows lack a size; the others show once, few, many or a class for expanded clones.

TRBJ2-7	TRBV12-3/TRBV12-4	many	TRBD2	14	CASSLRGDLYEQYF	TGTGCCAGCAGTTTACGGGGGGACCTCTACGAGCAGTACTTC
TRBJ2-2	TRBV20-1	-	TRBD2	14	CSASGRSGTGELFF	TGCAGTGCTAGCGGGAGGAGCGGCACCGGGGAGCTGTTTTTT
TRBJ2-7	TRBV29-1	many	-	11	CSVEVGGEQYF	TGCAGCGTTGAAGTGGGCGGCGAGCAGTACTTC
TRBJ2-7	TRBV12-3/TRBV12-4	many	-	12	CASSQGISQQYF	TGTGCCAGCAGCCAGGGAATTTCGCAGCAGTACTTC
TRBJ2-5	TRBV12-3/TRBV12-4	-	-	13	CASSLVPGKTQYF	TGTGCCAGCAGTTTAGTTCCGGGGAAGACCCAGTACTTC
TRBJ1-5	TRBV4-3	-	TRBD1	16	CASSQDLGTGNQPQHF	TGCGCCAGCAGCCAAGACCTAGGGACAGGTAATCAGCCCCAGCATTTT
TRBJ1-5	TRBV5-1	-	-	14	CASSPGLQGQPQHF	TGCGCCAGCAGCCCGGGGCTCCAGGGGCAGCCCCAGCATTTT
TRBJ1-1	TRBV15	few	-	17	CATSRDWGALTNTEAFF	TGTGCCACCAGCAGAGATTGGGGGGCATTAACGAACACTGAAGCTTTCTTT
TRBJ1-5	TRBV12-3/TRBV12-4	-	-	15	CASSLAQGVNQPQHF	TGTGCCAGCAGTTTAGCGCAAGGGGTGAATCAGCCCCAGCATTTT
TRBJ2-1	TRBV14	few	-	16	CASSQGTPIGYNEQFF	TGTGCCAGCAGCCAAGGGACTCCTATAGGATACAATGAGCAGTTCTTC
TRBJ2-7	TRBV6-5	-	-	13	CASSYSTVAEQYF	TGTGCCAGCAGTTACTCCACAGTGGCCGAGCAGTACTTC
TRBJ2-7	TRBV20-1	-	TRBD1	14	CSAMTGQGTYEQYF	TGCAGTGCTATGACGGGACAGGGCACCTACGAGCAGTACTTC
TRBJ1-4	TRBV5-5	few	-	14	CASSRDTSTKKLFF	TGTGCCAGCAGCCGGGACACATCTACGAAAAAACTGTTTTTT
TRBJ2-1	TRBV5-1	-	-	13	CASSSVPGLEQFF	TGCGCCAGCAGCTCAGTACCGGGCCTGGAGCAGTTCTTC
TRBJ2-1	TRBV9	few	TRBD2	15	CASSPTSGTVNEQFF	TGTGCCAGCAGCCCAACGAGCGGGACGGTCAATGAGCAGTTCTTC
TRBJ1-4	TRBV20-1	-	TRBD1	14	CSARPDRGNEKLFF	TGCAGTGCTAGGCCGGACAGGGGGAATGAAAAACTGTTTTTT
TRBJ2-3	TRBV4-3	-	TRBD2	13	CASSQPLAGLEYF	TGCGCCAGCAGCCAACCCCTAGCGGGATTGGAGTATTTT
TRBJ2-2	TRBV28	many	-	14	CASSLYLNTGELFF	TGTGCCAGCAGTTTATACCTGAACACCGGGGAGCTGTTTTTT
TRBJ1-6	TRBV12-3/TRBV12-4	-	-	13	CASSGPYNSPLHF	TGTGCCTCTTCCGGCCCTTATAATTCACCCCTCCACTTT